A single TCR beta chain is shown here with its context. The antigen is unknown. Donor samples were obtained from healthy Caucasian individuals from Russia, aged about 6 to 100. For the second PCR, which ran for 7 to 11 cycles, a sample-barcoded 5' primer and a J-beta primer mix were used. TCRdb re-analysed the 5' RACE reads in MiXCR, keeping a single row per CDR3 protein. The sample holds over a million distinct CDR3 sequences, 35% to 55% seen once. The CDR3 consists of 13 residues. V dropped 5 bases and J dropped 4 bases, with 11 bases sitting between them. Germline assignment: CDR1 SNHLY and CDR2 FYNNEI. The data derive from a study of blood T cells in healthy people across ages. Study outcomes and limitations: Greater diversity and more naive CD4+ cells were seen in long-lived donors than in aged donors.

This sequence joins TRBV2 and TRBJ2-5, with a possible D match to TRBD1 (5 bases). Sequenced material: blood. The clonotype was recovered from a woman aged 60-70 years in good health. CDR3 sequence reads: CASSTDIGETQYF. DNA for the CDR3: TGTGCCAGCAGTACGGACATCGGAGAGACCCAGTACTTC. The whole variable domain, filled in from reference TRBV2 and TRBJ2-5, reads EPEVTQTPSHQVTQMGQEVILRCVPISNHLYFYWYRQILGQKVEFLVSFYNNEISEKSEIFDDQFSVERPDGSNFTLKIRSTKLEDSAMYFCASSTDIGETQYFGPGTRLLVL.